Only a few counts were recorded for the clone carrying this TCR beta chain. What it binds is unknown. V was clipped by 5 bases and J by 3 bases; unmatched bases: 4. CDR1 and CDR2 (germline): SGHAT, FQNNGV. The CDR3 covers 14 residues. Measured with immunoSEQ multiplex PCR; TCRdb has only the in-frame clones, and not every one. Counted here are 100,000 to 150,000 clones, 86% occurring once; the ten biggest clones make up roughly 2.3%. Time point reported: peripheral blood 6 weeks after treatment start. These data are taken from a study of PD-L1 blockade in urothelial cancer. Study-level results: Prediction of better survival came from below-median pretreatment blood TCR clonality.

This specimen consisted of PBMCs, obtained around atezolizumab (anti-PD-L1) treatment. This clonotype originated in a middle-aged man with urothelial cancer. V gene TRBV11-2 combines with J gene TRBJ2-7, with 10 bases aligning to TRBD1. This chain's CDR3 is CASSARDRGYEQYF. In DNA form, the CDR3 reads TGTGCCAGCAGCGCTCGGGACAGGGGCTACGAGCAGTACTTC.